The 6 T cell receptor beta chains below were found in one sample sequenced in a study of OX40 agonist ivuxolimab in advanced cancers. Assay used: immunoSEQ multiplex PCR; TCRdb lists only in-frame clones, some missing. Among fewer than 45,000 clones listed, around 80% were seen once. The sample consisted of CD4+ or CD8+ T cells sorted from blood, taken in a trial of the OX40 agonist ivuxolimab. The receptors were sampled from an adult with an advanced solid tumor such as melanoma, head and neck, liver or kidney cancer.

This sequence joins TRBV11-1 and TRBJ1-1, with D unclear. Trimming took 2 bases from V and 5 from J, leaving 15 bases between them. CDR1 is SGHAT, CDR2 FQDESV, per germline (reference sequence). The CDR3 is made up of 15 amino acids. CDR3 sequence reads: CASSLTWTSKTEAFF. In nucleotides, the CDR3 is TGTGCCAGCAGCTTAACCTGGACCTCTAAGACTGAAGCTTTCTTT.

This clone was counted between two and nine times. V and J are TRBV5-4 and TRBJ2-7; 8 bases match TRBD2. The CDR3 consists of 14 residues. V shed 1 base, J shed 4 bases, and the junction held 4 bases outside the gene matches. Germline V gene lookup returns CDR1 SGHNT and CDR2 YYREEE (reference sequence). This chain's CDR3 is CASSLSGGSYEQYF. In DNA form, the CDR3 reads TGTGCCAGCAGCTTGAGCGGGGGTTCGTACGAGCAGTACTTC.

V is TRBV4-2 and J is TRBJ2-3; 7 bases map to TRBD2. The CDR3 runs 15 residues. Trimming removed 3 bases from V and 3 bases from J; junction bases left unmatched: 6. CDR1 is LGHNA and CDR2 is YNFKEQ in the germline V gene. CDR3 amino acids: CASSQLSGLTDTQYF. The CDR3 region has the DNA TGTGCCAGCAGCCAGCTTAGCGGGCTTACAGATACGCAGTATTTT.

This clone appeared a few times. The chain links TRBV7-6 to TRBJ1-1, with no clear D. The V end was cut by 1 base, the J end by 0 bases, with 6 bases between. The germline CDR1 and CDR2 sequences are SGHVS and FNYEAQ. This CDR3 is built from 14 residues. In nucleotides, the CDR3 is TGTGCCAGCAGCTTAGAGAACATGAACACTGAAGCTTTCTTT. Translated, it gives CASSLENMNTEAFF.

The chain carries TRBV30 and TRBJ2-3; TRBD1 agrees at 8 bases. V trimming: 4 bases; J trimming: 3 bases; junction bases outside the gene matches: 9. The CDR3 sequence is 15 residues long. Germline V gives CDR1 GTSNPN, CDR2 SVGIG (reference sequence). The CDR3, as DNA: TGTGCCTGGACCGGGGACAGGAGGATGACAGATACGCAGTATTTT. Amino acids: CAWTGDRRMTDTQYF.

The chain uses TRBV2 and TRBJ2-5, with 7 bases aligning to TRBD1. The CDR3 is 15 amino acids. CDR1 SNHLY and CDR2 FYNNEI come from the germline V gene. V lost 7 bases to trimming and J lost 3 bases; unmatched junction nucleotides: 11. The CDR3, as DNA: TGTGCCAGCACAGGGTATGCCAGGGGGAAAGAGACCCAGTACTTC. Translation gives CASTGYARGKETQYF.